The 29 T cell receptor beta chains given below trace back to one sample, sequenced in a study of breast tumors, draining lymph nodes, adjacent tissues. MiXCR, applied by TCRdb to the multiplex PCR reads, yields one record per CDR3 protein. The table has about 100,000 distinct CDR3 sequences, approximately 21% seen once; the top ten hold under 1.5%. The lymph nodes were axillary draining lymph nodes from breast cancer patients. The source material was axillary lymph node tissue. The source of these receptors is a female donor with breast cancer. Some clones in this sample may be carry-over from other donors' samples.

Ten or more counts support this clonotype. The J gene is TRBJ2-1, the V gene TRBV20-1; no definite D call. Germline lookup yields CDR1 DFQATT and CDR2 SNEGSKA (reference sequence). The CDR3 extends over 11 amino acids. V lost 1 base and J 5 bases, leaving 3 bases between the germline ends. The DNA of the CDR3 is TGCAGTGCTAGAGCGAACAATGAGCAGTTCTTC. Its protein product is CSARANNEQFF.

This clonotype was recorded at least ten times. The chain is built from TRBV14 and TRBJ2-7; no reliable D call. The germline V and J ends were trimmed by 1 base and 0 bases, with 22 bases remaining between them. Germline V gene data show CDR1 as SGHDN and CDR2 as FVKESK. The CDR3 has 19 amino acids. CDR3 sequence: CASSQGLRGNRTSSYEQYF. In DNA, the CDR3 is TGTGCCAGCAGCCAAGGGCTCCGCGGTAACCGGACGAGCTCCTACGAGCAGTACTTC.

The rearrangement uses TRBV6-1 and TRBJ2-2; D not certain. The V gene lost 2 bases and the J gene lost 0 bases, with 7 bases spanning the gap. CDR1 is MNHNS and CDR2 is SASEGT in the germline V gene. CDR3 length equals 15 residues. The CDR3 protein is CASSELRPNTGELFF. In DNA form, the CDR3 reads TGTGCCAGCAGTGAACTACGGCCGAACACCGGGGAGCTGTTTTTT.

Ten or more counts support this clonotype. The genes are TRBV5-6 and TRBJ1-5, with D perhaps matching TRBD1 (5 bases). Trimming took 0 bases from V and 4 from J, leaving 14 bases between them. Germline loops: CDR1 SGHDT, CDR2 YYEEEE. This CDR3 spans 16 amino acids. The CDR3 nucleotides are TGTGCCAGCAGCTTGGCCCTGACAGACTCGAATCAGCCCCAGCATTTT. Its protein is CASSLALTDSNQPQHF.

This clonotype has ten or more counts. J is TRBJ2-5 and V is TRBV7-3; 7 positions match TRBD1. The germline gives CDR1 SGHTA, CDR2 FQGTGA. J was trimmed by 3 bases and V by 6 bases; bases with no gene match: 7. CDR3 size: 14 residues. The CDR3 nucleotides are TGTGCCAGCAGACCCACAGGGGCCGAAGAGACCCAGTACTTC. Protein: CASRPTGAEETQYF.

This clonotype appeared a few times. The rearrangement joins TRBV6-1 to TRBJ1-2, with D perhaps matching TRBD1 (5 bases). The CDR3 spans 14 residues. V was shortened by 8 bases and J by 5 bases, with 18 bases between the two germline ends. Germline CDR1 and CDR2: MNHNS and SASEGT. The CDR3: CASQLEGRIYGYTF. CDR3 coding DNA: TGTGCCAGCCAACTGGAGGGGAGGATTTATGGCTACACCTTC.

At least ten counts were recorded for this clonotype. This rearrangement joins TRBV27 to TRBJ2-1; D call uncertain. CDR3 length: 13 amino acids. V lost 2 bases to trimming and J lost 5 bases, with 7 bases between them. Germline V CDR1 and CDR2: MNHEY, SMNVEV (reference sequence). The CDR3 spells CASSLVVNNEQFF. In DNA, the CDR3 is TGTGCCAGCAGTTTAGTTGTGAACAATGAGCAGTTCTTC.

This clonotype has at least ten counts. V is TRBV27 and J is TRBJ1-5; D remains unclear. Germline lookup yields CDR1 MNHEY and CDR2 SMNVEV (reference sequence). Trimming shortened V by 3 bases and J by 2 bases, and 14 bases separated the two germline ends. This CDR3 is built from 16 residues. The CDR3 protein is CASSLGSLDGNQPQHF. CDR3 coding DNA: TGTGCCAGCAGTTTGGGTTCCTTGGACGGCAATCAGCCCCAGCATTTT.

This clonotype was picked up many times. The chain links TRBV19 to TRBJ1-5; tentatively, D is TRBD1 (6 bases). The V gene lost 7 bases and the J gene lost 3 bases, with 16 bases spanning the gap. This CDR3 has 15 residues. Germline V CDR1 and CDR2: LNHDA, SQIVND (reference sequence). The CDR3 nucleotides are TGTGCCAGTAATCCCGGAACAGGGCCCAATCAGCCCCAGCATTTT. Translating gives CASNPGTGPNQPQHF.

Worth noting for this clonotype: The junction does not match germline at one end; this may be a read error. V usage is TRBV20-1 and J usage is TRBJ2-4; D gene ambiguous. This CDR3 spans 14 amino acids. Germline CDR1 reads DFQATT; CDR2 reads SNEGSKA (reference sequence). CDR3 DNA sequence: TGCGGTGCTAGACACCACGCCAGTGGAAACATTCAGTACTTC. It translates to CGARHHASGNIQYF.

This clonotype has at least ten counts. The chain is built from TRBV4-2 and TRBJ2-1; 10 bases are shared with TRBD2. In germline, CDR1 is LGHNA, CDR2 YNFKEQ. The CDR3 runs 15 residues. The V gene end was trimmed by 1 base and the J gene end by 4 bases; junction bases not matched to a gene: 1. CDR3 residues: CASSQGTSGYNEQFF. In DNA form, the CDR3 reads TGTGCCAGCAGCCAAGGGACTAGCGGATACAATGAGCAGTTCTTC.

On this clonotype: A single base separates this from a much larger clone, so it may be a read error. The CDR3 loop is CASREGLAGRNEQFF. CDR3 DNA: TGTGCCAGCAGAGAGGGACTAGCGGGAAGGAATGAGCAGTTCTTC. The chain is built from TRBV6-1 and TRBJ2-1, with 13 bases matching TRBD2. The germline V gene has CDR1 MNHNS and CDR2 SASEGT. The CDR3 consists of 15 residues. The V segment lost 6 bases and the J segment 7 bases; nucleotides outside the gene matches: 6.

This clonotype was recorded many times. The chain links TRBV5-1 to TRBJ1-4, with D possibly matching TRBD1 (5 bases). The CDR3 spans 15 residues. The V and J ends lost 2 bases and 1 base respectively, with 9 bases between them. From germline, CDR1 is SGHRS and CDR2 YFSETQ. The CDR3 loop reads CASSFGHLTNEKLFF. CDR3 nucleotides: TGCGCCAGCAGCTTTGGACATTTAACTAATGAAAAACTGTTTTTT.

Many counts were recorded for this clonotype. CDR3 sequence: CASSPGTAYEQYF. CDR3 DNA: TGTGCCAGCAGCCCTGGGACGGCCTACGAGCAGTACTTC. The chain links TRBV11-2 to TRBJ2-7; D may match TRBD1 or TRBD2 (5 bases each). CDR1 SGHAT and CDR2 FQNNGV come from the germline V gene. Trimming removed 5 bases from V and 2 bases from J, with 10 bases in between. CDR3 length equals 13 residues.

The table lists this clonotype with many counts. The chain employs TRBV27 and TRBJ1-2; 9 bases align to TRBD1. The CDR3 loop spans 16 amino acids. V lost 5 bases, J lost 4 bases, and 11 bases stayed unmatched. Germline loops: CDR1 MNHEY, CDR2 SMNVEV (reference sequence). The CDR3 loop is CASSPRTGGHGYGYTF. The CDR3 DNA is TGTGCCAGCAGTCCAAGAACAGGGGGCCATGGCTATGGCTACACCTTC.

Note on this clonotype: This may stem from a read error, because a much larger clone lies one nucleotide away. The CDR3 sequence is CASSLVGAYNHGYTF. CDR3 bases: TGTGCCAGCAGCTTGGTGGGTGCTTATAACCATGGCTACACCTTC. The chain links TRBV13 to TRBJ1-2; D unclear. CDR1 is PRHDT, CDR2 FYEKMQ, per germline (reference sequence). The CDR3 sequence is 15 residues long.

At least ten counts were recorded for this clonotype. The CDR3 region has the DNA TGTGCCAGCAGCTTAGCTGAGGCTCGGGGCACAGATACGCAGTATTTT. It is translated as CASSLAEARGTDTQYF. The V call is TRBV7-8, the J call TRBJ2-3; D call uncertain. CDR3 length: 16 amino acids. Deletions cut 0 bases from V and 1 base from J, with 11 bases between. Germline V gives CDR1 SGHVS, CDR2 FQNEAQ.

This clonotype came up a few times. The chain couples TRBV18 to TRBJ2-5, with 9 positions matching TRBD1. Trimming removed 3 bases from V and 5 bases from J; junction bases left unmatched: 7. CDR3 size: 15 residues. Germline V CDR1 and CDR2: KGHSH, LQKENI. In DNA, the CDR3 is TGTGCCAGCTCACCTAGGACAGGGGAGTGGGAGACCCAGTACTTC. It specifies CASSPRTGEWETQYF.

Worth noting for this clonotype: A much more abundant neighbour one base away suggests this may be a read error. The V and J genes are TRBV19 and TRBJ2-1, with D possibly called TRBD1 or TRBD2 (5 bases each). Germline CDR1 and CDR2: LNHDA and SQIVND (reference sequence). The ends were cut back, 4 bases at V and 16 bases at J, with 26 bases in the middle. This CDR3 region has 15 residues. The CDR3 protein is CASSTTGAARLGLFF. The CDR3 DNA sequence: TGTGCCAGTAGTACAACCGGGGCAGCTCGCCTAGGGCTCTTCTTC.

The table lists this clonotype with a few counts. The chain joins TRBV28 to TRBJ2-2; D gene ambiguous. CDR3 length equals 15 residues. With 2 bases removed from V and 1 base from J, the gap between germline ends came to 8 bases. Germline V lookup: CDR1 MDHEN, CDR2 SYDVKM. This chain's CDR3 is CASSLRQKNTGELFF. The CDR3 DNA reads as TGTGCCAGCAGTTTACGCCAAAAGAACACCGGGGAGCTGTTTTTT. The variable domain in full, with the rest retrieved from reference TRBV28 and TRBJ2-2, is DVKVTQSSRYLVKRTGEKVFLECVQDMDHENMFWYRQDPGLGLRLIYFSYDVKMKEKGDIPEGYSVSREKKERFSLILESASTNQTSMYLCASSLRQKNTGELFFGEGSRLTVL.

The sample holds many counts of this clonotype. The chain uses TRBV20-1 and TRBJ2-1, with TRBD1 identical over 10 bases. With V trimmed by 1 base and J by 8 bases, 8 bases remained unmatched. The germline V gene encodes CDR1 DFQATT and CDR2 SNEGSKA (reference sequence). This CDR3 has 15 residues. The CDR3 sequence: CSARGLTGTGDEQFF. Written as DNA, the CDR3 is TGCAGTGCTAGAGGTTTGACCGGGACAGGGGATGAGCAGTTCTTC.

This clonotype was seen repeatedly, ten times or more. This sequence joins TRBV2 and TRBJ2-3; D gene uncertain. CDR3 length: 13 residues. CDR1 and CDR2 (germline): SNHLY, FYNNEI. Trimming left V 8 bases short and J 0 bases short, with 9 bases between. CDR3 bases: TGTGCCAGCGGGCGGTCTAGCACAGATACGCAGTATTTT. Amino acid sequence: CASGRSSTDTQYF.

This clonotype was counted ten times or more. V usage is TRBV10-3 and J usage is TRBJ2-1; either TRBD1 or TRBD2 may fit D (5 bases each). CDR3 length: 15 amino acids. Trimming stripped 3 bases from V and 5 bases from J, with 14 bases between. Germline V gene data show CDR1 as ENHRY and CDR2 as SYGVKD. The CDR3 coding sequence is TGTGCCATCAGTGACGGGGCGGGCCTAGACAATGAGCAGTTCTTC. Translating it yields CAISDGAGLDNEQFF.

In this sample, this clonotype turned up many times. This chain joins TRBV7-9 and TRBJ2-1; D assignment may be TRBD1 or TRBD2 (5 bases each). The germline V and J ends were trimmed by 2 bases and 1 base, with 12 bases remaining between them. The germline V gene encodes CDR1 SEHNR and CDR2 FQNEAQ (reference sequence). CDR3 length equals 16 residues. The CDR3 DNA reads TGTGCCAGCAGCTTACGAGGGGAAAAATCCTACAATGAGCAGTTCTTC. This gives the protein CASSLRGEKSYNEQFF.

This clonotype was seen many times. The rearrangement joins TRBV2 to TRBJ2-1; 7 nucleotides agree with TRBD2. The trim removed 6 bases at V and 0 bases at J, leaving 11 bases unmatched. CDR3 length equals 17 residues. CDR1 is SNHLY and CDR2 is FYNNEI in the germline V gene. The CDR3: CASSPTSALSSYNEQFF. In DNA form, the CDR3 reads TGTGCCAGCAGCCCCACTAGCGCGTTAAGCTCCTACAATGAGCAGTTCTTC.

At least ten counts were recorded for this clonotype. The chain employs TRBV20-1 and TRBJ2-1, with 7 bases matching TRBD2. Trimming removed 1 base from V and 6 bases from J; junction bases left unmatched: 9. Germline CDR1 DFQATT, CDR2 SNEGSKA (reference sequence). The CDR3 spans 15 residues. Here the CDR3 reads CSARVRGLFSNEQFF. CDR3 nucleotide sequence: TGCAGTGCTAGAGTTCGGGGACTATTTTCCAATGAGCAGTTCTTC.

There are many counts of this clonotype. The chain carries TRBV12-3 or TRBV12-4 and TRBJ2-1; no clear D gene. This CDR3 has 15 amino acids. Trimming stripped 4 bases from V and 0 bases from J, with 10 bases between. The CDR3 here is CASSYVASSYNEQFF. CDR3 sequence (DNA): TGTGCCAGCAGTTACGTCGCGAGCTCCTACAATGAGCAGTTCTTC.

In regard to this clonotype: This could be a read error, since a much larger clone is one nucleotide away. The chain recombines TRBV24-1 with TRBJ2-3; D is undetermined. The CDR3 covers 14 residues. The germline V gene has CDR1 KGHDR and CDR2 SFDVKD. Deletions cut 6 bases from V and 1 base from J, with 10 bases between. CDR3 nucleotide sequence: TGTGCCACCAGTCCGGCGGCTGGCACAGATACGCAGTATTTT. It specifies CATSPAAGTDTQYF.

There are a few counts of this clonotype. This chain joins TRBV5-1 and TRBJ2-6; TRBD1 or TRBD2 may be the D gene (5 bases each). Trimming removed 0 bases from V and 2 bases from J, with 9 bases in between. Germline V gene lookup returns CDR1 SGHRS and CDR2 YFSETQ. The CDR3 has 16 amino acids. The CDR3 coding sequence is TGCGCCAGCAGCTTGGGCAGGGAGCCTGGGGCCAACGTCCTGACTTTC. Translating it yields CASSLGREPGANVLTF.